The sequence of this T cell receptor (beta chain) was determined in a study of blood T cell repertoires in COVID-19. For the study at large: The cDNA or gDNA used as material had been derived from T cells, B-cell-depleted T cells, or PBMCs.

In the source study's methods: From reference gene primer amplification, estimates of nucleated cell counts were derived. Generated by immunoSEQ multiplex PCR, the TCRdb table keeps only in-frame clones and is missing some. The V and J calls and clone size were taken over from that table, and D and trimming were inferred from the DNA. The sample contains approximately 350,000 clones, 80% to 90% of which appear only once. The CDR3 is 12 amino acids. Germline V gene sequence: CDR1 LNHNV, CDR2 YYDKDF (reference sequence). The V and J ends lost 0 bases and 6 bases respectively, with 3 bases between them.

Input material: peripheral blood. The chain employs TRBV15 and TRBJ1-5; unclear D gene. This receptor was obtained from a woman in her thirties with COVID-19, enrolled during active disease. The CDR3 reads CATSRDRQPQHF. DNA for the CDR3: TGTGCCACCAGCAGAGATCGTCAGCCCCAGCATTTT.